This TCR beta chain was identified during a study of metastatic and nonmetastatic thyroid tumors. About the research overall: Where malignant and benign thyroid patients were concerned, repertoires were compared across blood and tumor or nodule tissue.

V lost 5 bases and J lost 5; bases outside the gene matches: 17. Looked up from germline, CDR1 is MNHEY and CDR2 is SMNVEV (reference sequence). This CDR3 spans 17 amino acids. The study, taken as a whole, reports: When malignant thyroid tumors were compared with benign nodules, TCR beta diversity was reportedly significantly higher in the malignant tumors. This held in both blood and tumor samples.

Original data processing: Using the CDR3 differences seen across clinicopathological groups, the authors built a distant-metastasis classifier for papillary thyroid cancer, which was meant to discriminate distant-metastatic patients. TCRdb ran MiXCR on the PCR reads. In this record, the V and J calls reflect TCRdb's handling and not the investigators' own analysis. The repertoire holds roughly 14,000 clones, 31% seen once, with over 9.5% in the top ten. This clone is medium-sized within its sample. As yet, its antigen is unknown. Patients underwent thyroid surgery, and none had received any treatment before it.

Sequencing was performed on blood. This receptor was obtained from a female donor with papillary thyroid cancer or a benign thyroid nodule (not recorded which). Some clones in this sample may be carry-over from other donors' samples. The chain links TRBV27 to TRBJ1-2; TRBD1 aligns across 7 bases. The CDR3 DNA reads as TGTGCCAGCAGTCCGAACAATGTTGACAGGGTGGGATATGGCTACACCTTC. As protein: CASSPNNVDRVGYGYTF.